The subject of this entry is one T cell receptor (beta chain). What it binds is not known. Deep-level settings were used for running the assay. Sequencing used immunoSEQ multiplex PCR; TCRdb keeps in-frame clones, though not all of them. There are some 1 million clones in the sample; roughly 80% occur only once, and approximately 1.5% lies in the top ten. The data derive from a study of shared clonotypes between healthy human individuals. On the study more broadly: CD4 naive and CD4 memory each took three plates per donor, while CD8 naive took two and CD8 memory one.

Whole-study findings and limits: Compared with memory subsets, naive subsets generally had larger estimated richness.

V was trimmed by 2 bases and J by 4 bases, leaving 3 bases between them. The CDR3 consists of 12 residues. Germline lookup yields CDR1 SEHNR and CDR2 FQNEAQ (reference sequence). The receptor comes from a man aged 18 to 30 in good health. Sequencing was performed on memory CD4+ T cells sorted from blood. Subset denoted: CD45RA-negative fraction. J is TRBJ1-5 and V is TRBV7-9, with D hard to call. The CDR3 DNA reads as TGTGCCAGCAGCTTAACTAATCAGCCCCAGCATTTT. Its translation: CASSLTNQPQHF.